This TCR beta chain was observed in a study of CD8+CD57+ T cells in acquired aplastic anemia. In its sample, this clonotype was seen a few times. The authors sequenced patients whose flow cytometry had shown CD8+CD57+ cell expansion. The CDR3 extends over 15 amino acids. V lost 4 bases, J lost 3 bases, and 6 bases stayed unmatched. Germline CDR1 SEHNR, CDR2 FQNEAQ (reference sequence). The template used for profiling TCR beta VDJ and CDR3 was genomic DNA. TCRdb itself ran the reads through MiXCR, one entry per CDR3 protein. The sample carries 200,000 to 250,000 distinct CDR3 sequences, about 62% recorded once.

This TCR came from a human donor with aplastic anemia. This chain joins TRBV7-9 and TRBJ2-3, with 8 bases lining up with TRBD2. The sample consisted of sorted CD4+, CD8+, or CD8+CD57+ T cells (not recorded which) from PBMCs. The CDR3 DNA sequence: TGTGCCAGCAGCTCTACTAGCGGCCGAACAGATACGCAGTATTTT. It is translated as CASSSTSGRTDTQYF. Filled out from reference TRBV7-9 and TRBJ2-3, the complete variable domain reads DTGVSQNPRHKITKRGQNVTFRCDPISEHNRLYWYRQTLGQGPEFLTYFQNEAQLEKSRLLSDRFSAERPKGSFSTLEIQRTEQGDSAMYLCASSSTSGRTDTQYFGPGTRLTVL.